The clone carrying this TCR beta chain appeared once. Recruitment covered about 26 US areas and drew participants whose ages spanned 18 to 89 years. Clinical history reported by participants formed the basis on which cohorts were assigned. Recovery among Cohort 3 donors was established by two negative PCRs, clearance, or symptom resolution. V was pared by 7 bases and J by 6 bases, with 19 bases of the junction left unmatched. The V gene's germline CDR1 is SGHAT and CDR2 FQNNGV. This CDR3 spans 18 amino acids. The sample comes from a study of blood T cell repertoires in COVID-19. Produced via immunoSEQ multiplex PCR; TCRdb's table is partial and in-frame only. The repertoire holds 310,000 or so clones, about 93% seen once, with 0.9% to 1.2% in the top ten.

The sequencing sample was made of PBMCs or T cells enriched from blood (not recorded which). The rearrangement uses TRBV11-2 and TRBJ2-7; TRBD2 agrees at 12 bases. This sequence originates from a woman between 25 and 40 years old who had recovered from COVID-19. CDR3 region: CASTQDRDPSGRATEQYF. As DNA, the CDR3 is TGTGCCAGCACCCAAGACAGGGATCCTAGCGGGAGGGCTACCGAGCAGTACTTC.